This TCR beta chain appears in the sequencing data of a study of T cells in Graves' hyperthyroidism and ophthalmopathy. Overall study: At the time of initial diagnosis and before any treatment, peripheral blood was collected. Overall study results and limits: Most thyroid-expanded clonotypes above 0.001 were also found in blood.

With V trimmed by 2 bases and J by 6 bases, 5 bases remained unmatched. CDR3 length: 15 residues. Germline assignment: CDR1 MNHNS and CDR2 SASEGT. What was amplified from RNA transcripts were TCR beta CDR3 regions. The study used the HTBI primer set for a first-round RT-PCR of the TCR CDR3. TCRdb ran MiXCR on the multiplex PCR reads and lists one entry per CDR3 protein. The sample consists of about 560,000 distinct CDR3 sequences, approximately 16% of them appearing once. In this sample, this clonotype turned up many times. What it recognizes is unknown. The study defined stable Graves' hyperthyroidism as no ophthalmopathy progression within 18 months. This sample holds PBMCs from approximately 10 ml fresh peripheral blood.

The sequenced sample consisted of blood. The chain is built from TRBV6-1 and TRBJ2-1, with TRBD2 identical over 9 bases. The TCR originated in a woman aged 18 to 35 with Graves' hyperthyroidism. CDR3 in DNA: TGTGCCAGCAGTGAACCTCGCGGGAGGGCCAATGAGCAGTTCTTC. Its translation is CASSEPRGRANEQFF.